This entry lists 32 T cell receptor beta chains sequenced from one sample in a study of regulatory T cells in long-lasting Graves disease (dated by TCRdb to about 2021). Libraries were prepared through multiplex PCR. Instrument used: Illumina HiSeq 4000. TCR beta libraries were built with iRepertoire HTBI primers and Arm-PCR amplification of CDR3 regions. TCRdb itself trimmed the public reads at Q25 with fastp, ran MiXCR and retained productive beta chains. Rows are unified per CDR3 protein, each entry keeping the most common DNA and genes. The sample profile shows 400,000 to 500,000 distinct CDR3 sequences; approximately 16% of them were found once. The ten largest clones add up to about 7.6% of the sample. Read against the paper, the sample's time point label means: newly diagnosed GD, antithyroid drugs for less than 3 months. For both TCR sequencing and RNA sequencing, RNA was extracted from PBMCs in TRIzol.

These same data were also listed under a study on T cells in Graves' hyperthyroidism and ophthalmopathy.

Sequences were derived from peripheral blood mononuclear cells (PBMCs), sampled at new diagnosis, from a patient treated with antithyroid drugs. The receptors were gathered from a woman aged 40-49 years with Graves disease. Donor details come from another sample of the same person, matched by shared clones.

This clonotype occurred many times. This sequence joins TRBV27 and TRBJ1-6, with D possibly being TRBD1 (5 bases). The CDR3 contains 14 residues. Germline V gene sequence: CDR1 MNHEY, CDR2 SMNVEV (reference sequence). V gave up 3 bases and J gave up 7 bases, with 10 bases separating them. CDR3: CASSFQGRNSPLHF. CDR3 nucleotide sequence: TGTGCCAGCAGTTTTCAGGGACGGAATTCACCCCTCCACTTT.

The CDR3 region has the DNA TGTGCCAGCAGTTACGGGACAGGGTCTGGCTATGGCTACACCTTC. It is translated as CASSYGTGSGYGYTF. The chain uses TRBV6-5 and TRBJ1-2, with 9 bases aligning to TRBD1. V lost 2 bases, J lost 4 bases, and 5 bases stayed unmatched. CDR3 size: 15 residues. Germline V CDR1 and CDR2: MNHEY, SVGAGI.

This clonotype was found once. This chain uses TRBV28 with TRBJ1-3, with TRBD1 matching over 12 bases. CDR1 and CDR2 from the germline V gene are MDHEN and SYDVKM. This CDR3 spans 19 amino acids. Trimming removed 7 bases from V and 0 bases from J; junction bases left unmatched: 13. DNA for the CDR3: TGTGCCAGCACACACCTAACCGGGACAGGGGGCAGCTCTGGAAACACCATATATTTT. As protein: CASTHLTGTGGSSGNTIYF.

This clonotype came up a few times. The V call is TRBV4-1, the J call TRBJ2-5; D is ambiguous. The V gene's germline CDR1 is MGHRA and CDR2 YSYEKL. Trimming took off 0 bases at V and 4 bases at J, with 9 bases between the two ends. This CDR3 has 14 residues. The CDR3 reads CASSQEGSVETQYF. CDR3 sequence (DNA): TGCGCCAGCAGCCAAGAAGGTTCGGTAGAGACCCAGTACTTC.

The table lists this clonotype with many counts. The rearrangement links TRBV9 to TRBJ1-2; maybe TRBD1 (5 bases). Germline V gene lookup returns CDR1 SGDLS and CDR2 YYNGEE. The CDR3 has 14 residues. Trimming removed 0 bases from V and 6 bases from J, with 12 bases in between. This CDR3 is CASSVVGTEDGYTF. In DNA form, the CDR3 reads TGTGCCAGCAGCGTAGTTGGGACGGAAGATGGCTACACCTTC.

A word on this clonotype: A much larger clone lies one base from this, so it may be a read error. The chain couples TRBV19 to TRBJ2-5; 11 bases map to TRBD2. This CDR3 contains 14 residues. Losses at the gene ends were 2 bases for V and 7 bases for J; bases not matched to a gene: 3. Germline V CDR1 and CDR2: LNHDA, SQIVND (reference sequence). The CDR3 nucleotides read TGTGCCAGTAGTATAACTAGCGGGAGTAGGACCCAGTACTTC. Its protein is CASSITSGSRTQYF.

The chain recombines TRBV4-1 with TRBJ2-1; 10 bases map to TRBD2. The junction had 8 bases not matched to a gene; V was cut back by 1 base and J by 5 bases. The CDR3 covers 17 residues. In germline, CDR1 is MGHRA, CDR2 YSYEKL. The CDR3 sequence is CASSQATLAGVHNEQFF. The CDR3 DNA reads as TGCGCCAGCAGCCAAGCTACTCTAGCGGGAGTCCACAATGAGCAGTTCTTC.

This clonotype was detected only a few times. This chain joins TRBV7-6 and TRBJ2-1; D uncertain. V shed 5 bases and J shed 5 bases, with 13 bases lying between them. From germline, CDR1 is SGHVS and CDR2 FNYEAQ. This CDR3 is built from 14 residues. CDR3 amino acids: CASSLRDDHNEQFF. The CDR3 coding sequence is TGTGCCAGCAGCCTCCGAGACGACCACAATGAGCAGTTCTTC.

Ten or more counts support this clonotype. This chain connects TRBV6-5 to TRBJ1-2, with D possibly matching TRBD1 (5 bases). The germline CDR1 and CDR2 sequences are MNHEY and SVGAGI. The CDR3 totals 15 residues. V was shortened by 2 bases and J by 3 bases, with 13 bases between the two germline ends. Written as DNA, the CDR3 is TGTGCCAGCAGTTACCTGGGGGAGGGAGACTATGGCTACACCTTC. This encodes CASSYLGEGDYGYTF.

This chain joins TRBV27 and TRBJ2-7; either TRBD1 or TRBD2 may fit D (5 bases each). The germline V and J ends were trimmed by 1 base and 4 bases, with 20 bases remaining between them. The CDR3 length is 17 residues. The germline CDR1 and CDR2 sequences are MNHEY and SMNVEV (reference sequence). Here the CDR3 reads CASSLWGSGGVEYEQYF. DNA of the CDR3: TGTGCCAGCAGTTTATGGGGTTCTGGGGGAGTGGAGTACGAGCAGTACTTC.

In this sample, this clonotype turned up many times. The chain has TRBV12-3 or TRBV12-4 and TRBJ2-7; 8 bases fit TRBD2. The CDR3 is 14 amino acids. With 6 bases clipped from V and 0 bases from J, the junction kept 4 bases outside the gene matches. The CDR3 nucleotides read TGTGCCAGCAGCCGGGGGGGCTCCTCCTACGAGCAGTACTTC. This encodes CASSRGGSSYEQYF.

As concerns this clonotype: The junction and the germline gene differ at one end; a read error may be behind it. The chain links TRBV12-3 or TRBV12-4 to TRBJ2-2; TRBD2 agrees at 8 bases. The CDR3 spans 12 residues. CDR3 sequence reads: CASSLVSGGLFF. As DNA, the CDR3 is TGTGCCAGCAGTTTGGTCAGCGGGGGGCTGTTTTTT.

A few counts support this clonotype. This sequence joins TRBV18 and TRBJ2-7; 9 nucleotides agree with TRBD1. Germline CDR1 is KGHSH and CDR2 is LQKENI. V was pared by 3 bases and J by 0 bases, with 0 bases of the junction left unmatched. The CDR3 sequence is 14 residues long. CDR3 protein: CASSPTGGSYEQYF. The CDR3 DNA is TGTGCCAGCTCACCGACAGGGGGCTCCTACGAGCAGTACTTC.

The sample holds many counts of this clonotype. CDR3 amino acids: CAWNGDTEAFF. The CDR3 nucleotides are TGTGCCTGGAACGGGGACACTGAAGCTTTCTTT. The chain couples TRBV30 to TRBJ1-1; D unclear. Trimming pared 4 bases from V and 3 bases from J, leaving 6 bases between. The CDR3 spans 11 residues. CDR1 GTSNPN and CDR2 SVGIG come from the germline V gene (reference sequence).

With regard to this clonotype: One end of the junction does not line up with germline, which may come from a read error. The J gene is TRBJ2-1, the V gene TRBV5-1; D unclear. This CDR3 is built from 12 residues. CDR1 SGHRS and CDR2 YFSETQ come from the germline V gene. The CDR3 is CASSLSNNEQFF. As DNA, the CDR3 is TGTGCCAGCAGCTTATCCAATAATGAGCAGTTCTTC.

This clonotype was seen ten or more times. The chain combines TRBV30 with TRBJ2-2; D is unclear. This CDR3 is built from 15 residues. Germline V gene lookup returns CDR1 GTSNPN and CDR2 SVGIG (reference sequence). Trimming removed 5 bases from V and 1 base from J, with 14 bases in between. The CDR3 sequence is CAWAAVVLNTGELFF. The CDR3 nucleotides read TGTGCCTGGGCCGCGGTGGTTTTGAACACCGGGGAGCTGTTTTTT.

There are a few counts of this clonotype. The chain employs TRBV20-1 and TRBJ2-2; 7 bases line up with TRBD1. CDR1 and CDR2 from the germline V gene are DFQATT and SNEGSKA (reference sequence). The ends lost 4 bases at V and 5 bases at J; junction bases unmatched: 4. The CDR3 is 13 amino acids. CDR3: CSANIQGTGELFF. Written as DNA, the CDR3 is TGCAGTGCTAACATACAGGGGACCGGGGAGCTGTTTTTT.

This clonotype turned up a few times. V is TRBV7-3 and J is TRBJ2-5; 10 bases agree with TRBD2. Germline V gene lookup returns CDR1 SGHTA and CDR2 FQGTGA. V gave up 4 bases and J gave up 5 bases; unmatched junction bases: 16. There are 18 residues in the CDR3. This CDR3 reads CASSSKGGLAGVGETQYF. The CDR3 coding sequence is TGTGCCAGCAGCTCGAAAGGGGGGCTAGCGGGAGTCGGTGAGACCCAGTACTTC.

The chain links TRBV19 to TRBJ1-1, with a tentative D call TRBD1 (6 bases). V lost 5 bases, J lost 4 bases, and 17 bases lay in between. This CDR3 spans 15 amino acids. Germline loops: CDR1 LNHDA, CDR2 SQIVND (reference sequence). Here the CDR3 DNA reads TGTGCCAGTAGTCCCGGGGACAAAGTGGGCACTGAAGCTTTCTTT. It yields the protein CASSPGDKVGTEAFF.

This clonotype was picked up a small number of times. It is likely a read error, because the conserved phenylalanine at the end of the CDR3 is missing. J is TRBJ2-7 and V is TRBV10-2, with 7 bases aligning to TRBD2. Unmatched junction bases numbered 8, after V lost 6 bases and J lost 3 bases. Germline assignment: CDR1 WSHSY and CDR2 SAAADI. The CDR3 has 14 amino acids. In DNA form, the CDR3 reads TGCGCCAGCAGCCCATCGGGCGGGAGCTACGAGCAGTACCTC. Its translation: CASSPSGGSYEQYL.

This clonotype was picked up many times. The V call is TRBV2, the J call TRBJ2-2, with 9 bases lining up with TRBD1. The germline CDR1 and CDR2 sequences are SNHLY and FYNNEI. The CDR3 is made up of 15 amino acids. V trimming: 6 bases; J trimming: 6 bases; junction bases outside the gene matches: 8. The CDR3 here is CASRLTGGDAGELFF. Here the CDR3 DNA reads TGTGCCAGCAGGCTAACAGGGGGCGACGCCGGGGAGCTGTTTTTT.

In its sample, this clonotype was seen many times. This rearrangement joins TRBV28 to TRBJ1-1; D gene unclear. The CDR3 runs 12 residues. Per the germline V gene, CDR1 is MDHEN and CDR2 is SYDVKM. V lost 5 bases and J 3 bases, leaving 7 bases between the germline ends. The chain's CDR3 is CASSKVDTEAFF. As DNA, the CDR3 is TGTGCCAGCAGTAAAGTGGACACTGAAGCTTTCTTT.

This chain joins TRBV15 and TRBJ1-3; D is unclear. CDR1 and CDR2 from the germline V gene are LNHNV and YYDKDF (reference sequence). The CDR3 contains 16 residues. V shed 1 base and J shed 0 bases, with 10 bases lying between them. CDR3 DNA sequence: TGTGCCACCAGCAGAGTGGCAGCGACCTCTGGAAACACCATATATTTT. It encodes CATSRVAATSGNTIYF.

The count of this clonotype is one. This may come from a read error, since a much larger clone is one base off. CDR3 residues: CASSPSWDEQCF. The CDR3 DNA reads TGTGCCAGCTCACCTTCTTGGGATGAGCAGTGCTTC. This rearrangement joins TRBV18 to TRBJ2-1; no firm D call. Germline V gene lookup returns CDR1 KGHSH and CDR2 LQKENI. The CDR3 consists of 12 residues.

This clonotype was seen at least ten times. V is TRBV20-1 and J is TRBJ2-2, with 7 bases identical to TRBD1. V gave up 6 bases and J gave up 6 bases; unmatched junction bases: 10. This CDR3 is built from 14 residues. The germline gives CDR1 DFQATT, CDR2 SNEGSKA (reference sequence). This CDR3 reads CSASRTGDSGELFF. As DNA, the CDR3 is TGCAGTGCCTCCCGGACAGGTGACTCCGGGGAGCTGTTTTTT.

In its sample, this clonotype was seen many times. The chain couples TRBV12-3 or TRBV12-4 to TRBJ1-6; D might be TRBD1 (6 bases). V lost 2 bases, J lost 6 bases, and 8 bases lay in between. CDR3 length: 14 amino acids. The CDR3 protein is CASSLQGPNSPLHF. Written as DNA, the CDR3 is TGTGCCAGCAGTTTACAGGGGCCTAATTCACCCCTCCACTTT.

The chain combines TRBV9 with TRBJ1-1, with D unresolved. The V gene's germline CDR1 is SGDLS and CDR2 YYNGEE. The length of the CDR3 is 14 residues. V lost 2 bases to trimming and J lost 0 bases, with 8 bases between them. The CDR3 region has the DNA TGTGCCAGCAGCGTTGGGGATATGAACACTGAAGCTTTCTTT. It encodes CASSVGDMNTEAFF.

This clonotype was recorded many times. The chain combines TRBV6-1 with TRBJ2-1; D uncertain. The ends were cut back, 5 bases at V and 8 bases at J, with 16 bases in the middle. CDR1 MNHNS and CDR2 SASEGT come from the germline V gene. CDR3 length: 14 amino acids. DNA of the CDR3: TGTGCCAGCAGTCTCCTTGGGCCCTTAGATGAGCAGTTCTTC. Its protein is CASSLLGPLDEQFF.

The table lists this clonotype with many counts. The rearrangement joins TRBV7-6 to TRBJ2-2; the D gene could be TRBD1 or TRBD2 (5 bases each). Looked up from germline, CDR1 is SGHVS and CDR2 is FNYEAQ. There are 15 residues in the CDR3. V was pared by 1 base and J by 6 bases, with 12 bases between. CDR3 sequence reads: CASSLVFGGPGELFF. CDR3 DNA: TGTGCCAGCAGCTTAGTTTTTGGGGGTCCCGGGGAGCTGTTTTTT.

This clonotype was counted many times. CDR3 region: CASSYLYSSYEQYF. The DNA of the CDR3 is TGTGCCAGCAGTTACCTTTACAGTTCCTACGAGCAGTACTTC. The rearrangement uses TRBV6-9 and TRBJ2-7; D is ambiguous. V was pared by 3 bases and J by 1 base, with 10 bases between. This CDR3 has 14 residues. Looked up from germline, CDR1 is MNHGY and CDR2 is SVAAGI.

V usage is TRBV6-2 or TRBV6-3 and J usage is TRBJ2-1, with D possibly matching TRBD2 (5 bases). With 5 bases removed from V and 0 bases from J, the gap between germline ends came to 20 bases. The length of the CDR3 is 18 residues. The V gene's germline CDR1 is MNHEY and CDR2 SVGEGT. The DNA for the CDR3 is TGTGCCAGCAGTGAAGAGGGCCAGACACTGAGCTCCTACAATGAGCAGTTCTTC. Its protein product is CASSEEGQTLSSYNEQFF.

The CDR3 protein is CASNQGLTTNEKLFF. CDR3 DNA: TGTGCCAGCAATCAAGGGTTAACTACTAATGAAAAACTGTTTTTT. The genes are TRBV7-8 and TRBJ1-4; D unclear. Between the trimmed V and J ends, which lost 7 bases and 2 bases, there was a span of 14 bases. From germline, CDR1 is SGHVS and CDR2 FQNEAQ. The CDR3 has 15 amino acids.